This T cell receptor (beta chain) stems from a study of spatial heterogeneity in lung cancer. The CDR3 has 13 residues. V shed 7 bases, J shed 5 bases, and the junction held 6 bases outside the gene matches. Germline V CDR1 and CDR2: MNHEY, SVGAGI. Stated time point: blood at routine non-recurrence follow-up after resection. Unsorted whole RNA of tumor, nontumor lung or frozen PBMC was sequenced. TCRdb reprocessed the 5' RACE reads with MiXCR, giving one entry per CDR3 protein. This table has 95,000 to 130,000 distinct CDR3 sequences, 12% appearing once. The gene calls are TRBV6-5 and TRBJ1-1, with 8 bases fitting TRBD1. The clonotype was recovered from a male donor with early-stage non-small cell lung cancer. Sequencing used PBMCs, obtained at follow-up. The CDR3 sequence: CASIETGETEAFF. CDR3 coding DNA: TGTGCCAGCATTGAGACAGGGGAGACTGAAGCTTTCTTT.